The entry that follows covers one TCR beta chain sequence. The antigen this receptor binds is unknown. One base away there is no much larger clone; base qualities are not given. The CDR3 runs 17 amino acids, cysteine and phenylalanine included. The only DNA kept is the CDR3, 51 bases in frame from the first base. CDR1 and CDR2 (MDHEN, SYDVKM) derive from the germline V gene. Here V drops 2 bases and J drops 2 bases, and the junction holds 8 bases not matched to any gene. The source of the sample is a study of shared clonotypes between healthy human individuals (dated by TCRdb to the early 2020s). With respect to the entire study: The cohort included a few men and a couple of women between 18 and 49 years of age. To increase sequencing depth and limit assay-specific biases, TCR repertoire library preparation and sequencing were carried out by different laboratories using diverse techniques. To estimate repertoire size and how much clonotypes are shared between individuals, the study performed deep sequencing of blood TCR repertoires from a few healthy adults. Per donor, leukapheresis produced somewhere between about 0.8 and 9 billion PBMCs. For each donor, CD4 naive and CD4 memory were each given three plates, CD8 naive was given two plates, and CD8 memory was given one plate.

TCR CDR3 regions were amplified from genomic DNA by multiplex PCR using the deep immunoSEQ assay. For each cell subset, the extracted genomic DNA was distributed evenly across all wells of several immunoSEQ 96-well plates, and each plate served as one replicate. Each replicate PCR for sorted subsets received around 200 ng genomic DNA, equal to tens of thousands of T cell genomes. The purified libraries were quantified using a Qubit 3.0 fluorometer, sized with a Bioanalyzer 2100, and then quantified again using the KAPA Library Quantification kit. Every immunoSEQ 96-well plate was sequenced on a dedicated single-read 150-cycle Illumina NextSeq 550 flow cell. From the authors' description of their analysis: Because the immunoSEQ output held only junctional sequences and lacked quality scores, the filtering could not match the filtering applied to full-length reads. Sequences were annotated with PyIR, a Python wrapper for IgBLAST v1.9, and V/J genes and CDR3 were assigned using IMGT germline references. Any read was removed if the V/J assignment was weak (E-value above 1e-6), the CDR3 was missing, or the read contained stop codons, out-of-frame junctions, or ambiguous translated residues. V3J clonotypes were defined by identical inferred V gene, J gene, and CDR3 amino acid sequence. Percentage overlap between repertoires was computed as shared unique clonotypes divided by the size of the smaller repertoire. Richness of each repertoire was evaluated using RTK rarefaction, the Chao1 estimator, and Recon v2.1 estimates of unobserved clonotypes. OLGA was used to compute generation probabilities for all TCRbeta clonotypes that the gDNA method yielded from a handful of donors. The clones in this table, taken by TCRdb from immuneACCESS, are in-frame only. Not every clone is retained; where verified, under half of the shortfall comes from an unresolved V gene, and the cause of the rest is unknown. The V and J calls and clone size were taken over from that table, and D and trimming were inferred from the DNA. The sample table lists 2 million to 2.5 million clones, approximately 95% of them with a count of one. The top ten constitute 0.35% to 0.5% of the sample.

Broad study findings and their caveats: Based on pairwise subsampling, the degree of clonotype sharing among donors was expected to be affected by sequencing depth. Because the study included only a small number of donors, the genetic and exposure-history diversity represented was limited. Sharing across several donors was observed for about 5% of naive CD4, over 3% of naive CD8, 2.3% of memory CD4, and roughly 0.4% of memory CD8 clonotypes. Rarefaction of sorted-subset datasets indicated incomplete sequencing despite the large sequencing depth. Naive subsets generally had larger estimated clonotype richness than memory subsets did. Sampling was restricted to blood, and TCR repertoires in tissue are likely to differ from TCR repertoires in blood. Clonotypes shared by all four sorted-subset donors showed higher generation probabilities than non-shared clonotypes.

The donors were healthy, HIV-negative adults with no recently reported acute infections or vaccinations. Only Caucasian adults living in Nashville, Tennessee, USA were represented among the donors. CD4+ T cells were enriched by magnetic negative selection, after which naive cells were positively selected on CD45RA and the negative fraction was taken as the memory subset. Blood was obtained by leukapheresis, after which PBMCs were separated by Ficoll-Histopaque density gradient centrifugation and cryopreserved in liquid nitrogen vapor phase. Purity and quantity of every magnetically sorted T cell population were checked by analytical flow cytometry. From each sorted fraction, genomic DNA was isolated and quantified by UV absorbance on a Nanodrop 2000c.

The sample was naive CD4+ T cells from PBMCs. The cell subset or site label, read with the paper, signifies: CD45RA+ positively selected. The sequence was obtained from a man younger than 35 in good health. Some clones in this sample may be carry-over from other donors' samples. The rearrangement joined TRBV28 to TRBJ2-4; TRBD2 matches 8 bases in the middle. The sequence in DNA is TGTGCCAGCAGTTTAGTCCCAGCGGGGGACTCCAAAAACATTCAGTACTTC. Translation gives CASSLVPAGDSKNIQYF.